A selection of T cell receptor beta chains follows, all from one sample in a study of Ad26.COV2.S vaccination and SARS-CoV-2 variants. Sequencing used immunoSEQ multiplex PCR; TCRdb keeps in-frame clones, though not all of them. Of about 420,000 clones in the sample, around 89% were seen once. The specimen comprised peripheral blood, sampled in a trial of Ad26.COV2.S vaccine versus placebo. The receptors here all came from a person aged 18-65 years who received the Ad26.COV2.S COVID-19 vaccine or a placebo. Each CDR3 is given with its conserved first and last residue. A D gene is named only where the DNA matches it firmly. A clone size is listed for some rows: how often the clone was seen (once, few, many), or a class if it is expanded.

TRBJ2-1	NA	NA	TRBV7-9	TGTGCCAGCAGCTTATTGAACGGGGACCGGCTCTATGAGCAGTTCTTC	CASSLLNGDRLYEQFF
TRBJ2-1	NA	TRBD1	TRBV13	TGTGCCAGCAGACCCTCCGGGACAGCCGCCTACAATGAGCAGTTCTTC	CASRPSGTAAYNEQFF
TRBJ2-1	NA	TRBD1	TRBV4-2	TGTGCCAGCAGCCAAGGACAGGGGAGGTACAATGAGCAGTTCTTC	CASSQGQGRYNEQFF
TRBJ2-3	NA	TRBD1	TRBV7-2	TGTGCCAGCAGCTTAGCACAGGGGTTCGAAGATACGCAGTATTTT	CASSLAQGFEDTQYF
TRBJ1-1	NA	NA	TRBV5-1	TGCGCCAGCAGCTTGGGTCAGGTACTAAGCACTGAAGCTTTCTTT	CASSLGQVLSTEAFF
TRBJ1-2	NA	NA	TRBV28	TGTGCCAGCTTCGGGGGTACTAACTATGGCTACACCTTC	CASFGGTNYGYTF
TRBJ1-6	NA	NA	TRBV3-1/TRBV3-2	TGTGCCAGCAGCCAAGGGTTTAATTCACCCCTCCACTTT	CASSQGFNSPLHF
TRBJ2-5	once	TRBD2	TRBV2	TGTGCCAGCACCACCCCCGGGGGGGGTCCCTGGGGGACCCAGTACTTC	CASTTPGGGPWGTQYF
TRBJ2-2	NA	NA	TRBV29-1	TGCAGCGTTGGAGTCGTCGGGGAGCTGTTTTTT	CSVGVVGELFF
TRBJ1-4	NA	TRBD1	TRBV5-4	TGTGCCAGCAGCCCGACAGGGGGCGATGAAAAACTGTTTTTT	CASSPTGGDEKLFF
TRBJ1-4	NA	NA	TRBV5-1	TGCGCCAGCAGCTTGGATCCAGGGCTCACTGAAAAACTGTTTTTT	CASSLDPGLTEKLFF
TRBJ1-6	NA	NA	TRBV7-2	TGTGCCAGCAGCTTAGGAGTTAGCTCCTATAATTCACCCCTCCACTTT	CASSLGVSSYNSPLHF
TRBJ1-6	NA	NA	TRBV6-5	TGTGCCAGCAGTTACTCGCTTTCACCCCTCCACTTT	CASSYSLSPLHF
TRBJ2-7	NA	TRBD2	TRBV19	TGTGCCAGTAGTATACGGGCTAGCGGGTCCTACGAGCAGTACTTC	CASSIRASGSYEQYF
TRBJ2-2	NA	NA	TRBV18	TGTGCCAGCTCACCAACGGGGTCCGGGGAGCTGTTTTTT	CASSPTGSGELFF
TRBJ2-7	NA	TRBD2	TRBV7-9	TGTGCCAGCAGCTTAGCGCTAGCGGCAAGCTACGAGCAGTACTTC	CASSLALAASYEQYF
TRBJ2-5	NA	NA	TRBV3-1/TRBV3-2	TGTGCCAGCAGCCAAGGGGCAACCCTGGAGACCCAGTACTTC	CASSQGATLETQYF
TRBJ2-7	NA	NA	TRBV4-1	TGCGCCAGCAGCAGGCGGACAGAGTGGGAGCAGTACTTC	CASSRRTEWEQYF
TRBJ1-2	NA	NA	TRBV10-3	TGTGCCATCAGTGGTGGTGGGGGCAACTATGGCTACACCTTC	CAISGGGGNYGYTF
TRBJ1-6	NA	TRBD1	TRBV3-1/TRBV3-2	TGTGCCAGCAGCCAAGGAAAGGAGAGAGTGACAGGGGGCAAAAATTCACCCCTCCACTTT	CASSQGKERVTGGKNSPLHF
TRBJ2-6	NA	NA	TRBV6-5	TGTGCCAGCAGTCGGACCCACTCTGGGGCCAACGTCCTGACTTTC	CASSRTHSGANVLTF
TRBJ2-1	NA	NA	TRBV3-1/TRBV3-2	TGTGCCAGCAGCCAGGAGATAACTGTGAATTACAATGAGCAGTTCTTC	CASSQEITVNYNEQFF
TRBJ1-5	NA	TRBD1	TRBV7-8	TGTGCCAGCAGCTTAGACCGTCAGGGGGCTAAATATCAGCCCCAGCATTTT	CASSLDRQGAKYQPQHF
TRBJ1-2	NA	NA	TRBV7-8	TGTGCCAGCAGCTCAGACTTCACAGGCCACGTTAACTATGGCTACACCTTC	CASSSDFTGHVNYGYTF
TRBJ2-7	NA	TRBD2	TRBV7-2	TGTGCCAGCAGCCCGGGGGGGCCCTACGAGCAGTACTTC	CASSPGGPYEQYF
TRBJ1-2	NA	NA	TRBV28	TGTGCCAGCAGTTTAAAAGGACAGTTCTATGGCTACACCTTC	CASSLKGQFYGYTF
TRBJ2-2	NA	NA	TRBV29-1	TGCAGCGCCCGGCCCGGGGGAGCCGGGGAGCTGTTTTTT	CSARPGGAGELFF
TRBJ2-7	NA	NA	TRBV5-1	TGCGCCAGCAGCCGGACCGGGCAGGAGCAGTACTTC	CASSRTGQEQYF
TRBJ1-5	NA	NA	TRBV30	TGTGCCTGGAGGGGGGCCTCAGCGAATCAGCCCCAGCATTTT	CAWRGASANQPQHF
TRBJ1-3	NA	NA	TRBV7-6	TGTGCCAGCAGCCCCCGTGAGGAAAACACCATATATTTT	CASSPREENTIYF
TRBJ2-5	NA	NA	TRBV6-1	TGTGCCAGCAGTGAACTCTCAGGGCCAGAGACCCAGTACTTC	CASSELSGPETQYF